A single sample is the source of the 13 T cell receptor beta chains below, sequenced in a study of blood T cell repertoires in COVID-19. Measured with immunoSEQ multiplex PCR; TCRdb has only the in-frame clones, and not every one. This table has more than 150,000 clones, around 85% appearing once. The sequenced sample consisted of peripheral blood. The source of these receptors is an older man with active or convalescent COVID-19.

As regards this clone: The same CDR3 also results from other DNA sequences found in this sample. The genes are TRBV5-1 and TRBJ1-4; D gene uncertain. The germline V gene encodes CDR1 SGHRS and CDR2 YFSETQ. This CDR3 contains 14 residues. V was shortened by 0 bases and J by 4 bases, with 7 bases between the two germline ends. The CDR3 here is CASSLGGGNEKLFF. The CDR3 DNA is TGCGCCAGCAGCTTGGGAGGTGGTAATGAAAAACTGTTTTTT.

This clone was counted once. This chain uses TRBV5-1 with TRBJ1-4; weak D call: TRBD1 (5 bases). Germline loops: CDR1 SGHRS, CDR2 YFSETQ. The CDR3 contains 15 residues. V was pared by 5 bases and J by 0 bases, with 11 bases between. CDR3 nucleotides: TGCGCCAGCAGATTTACAGGTGCAACTAATGAAAAACTGTTTTTT. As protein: CASRFTGATNEKLFF.

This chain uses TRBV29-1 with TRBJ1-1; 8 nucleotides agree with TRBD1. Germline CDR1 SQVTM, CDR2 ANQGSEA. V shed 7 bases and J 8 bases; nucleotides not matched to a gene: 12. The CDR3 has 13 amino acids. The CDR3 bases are TGCAGCGGCTTCGACAGGGGCGCCACCGAAGCTTTCTTT. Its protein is CSGFDRGATEAFF.

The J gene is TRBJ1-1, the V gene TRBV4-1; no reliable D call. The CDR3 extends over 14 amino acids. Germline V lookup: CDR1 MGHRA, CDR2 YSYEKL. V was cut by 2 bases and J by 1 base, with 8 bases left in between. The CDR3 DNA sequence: TGCGCCAGCAGCCAAAACCGGTGGAACACTGAAGCTTTCTTT. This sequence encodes CASSQNRWNTEAFF.

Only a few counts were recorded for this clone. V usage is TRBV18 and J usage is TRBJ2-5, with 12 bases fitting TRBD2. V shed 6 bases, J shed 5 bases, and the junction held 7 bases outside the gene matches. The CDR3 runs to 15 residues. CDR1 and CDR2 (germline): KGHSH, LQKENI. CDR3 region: CASSPSLAGGETQYF. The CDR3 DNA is TGTGCCAGCTCGCCTTCACTAGCGGGAGGTGAGACCCAGTACTTC.

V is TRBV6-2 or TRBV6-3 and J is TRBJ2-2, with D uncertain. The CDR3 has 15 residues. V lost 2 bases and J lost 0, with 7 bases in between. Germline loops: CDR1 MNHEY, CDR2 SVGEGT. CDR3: CASSYLPANTGELFF. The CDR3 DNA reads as TGTGCCAGCAGTTACCTGCCAGCGAACACCGGGGAGCTGTTTTTT.

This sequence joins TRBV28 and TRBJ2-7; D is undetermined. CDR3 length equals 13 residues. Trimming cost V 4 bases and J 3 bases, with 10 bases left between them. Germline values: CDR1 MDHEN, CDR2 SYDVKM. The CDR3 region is CASSSSLGYEQYF. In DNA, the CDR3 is TGTGCCAGCAGTTCTTCCCTAGGCTACGAGCAGTACTTC.

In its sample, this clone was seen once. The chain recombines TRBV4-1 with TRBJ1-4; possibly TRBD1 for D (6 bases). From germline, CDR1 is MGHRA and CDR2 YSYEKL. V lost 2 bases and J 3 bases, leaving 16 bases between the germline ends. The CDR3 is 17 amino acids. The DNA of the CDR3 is TGCGCCAGCAGCCAATCGGGGGGCGGGCGGTCTAATGAAAAACTGTTTTTT. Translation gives CASSQSGGGRSNEKLFF.

Here the CDR3 DNA reads TGTGCCAGCAGCCAAACAGGAGTCGTTTACTACGAGCAGTACTTC. Protein product: CASSQTGVVYYEQYF. This sequence joins TRBV14 and TRBJ2-7, with a possible D match to TRBD1 (5 bases). The V gene's germline CDR1 is SGHDN and CDR2 FVKESK. V shed 2 bases and J shed 3 bases, with 14 bases lying between them. The CDR3 loop spans 15 amino acids.

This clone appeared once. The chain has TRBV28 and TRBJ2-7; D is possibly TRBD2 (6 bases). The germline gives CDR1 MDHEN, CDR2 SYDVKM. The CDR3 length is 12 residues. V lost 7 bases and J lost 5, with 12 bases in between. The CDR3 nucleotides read TGTGCCAGCACCTTGGGGGAGGACGAGCAGTACTTC. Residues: CASTLGEDEQYF.

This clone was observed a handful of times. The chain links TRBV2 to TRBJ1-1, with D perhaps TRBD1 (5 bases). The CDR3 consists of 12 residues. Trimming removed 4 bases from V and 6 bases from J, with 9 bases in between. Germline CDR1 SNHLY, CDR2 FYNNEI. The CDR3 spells CASSVGPSEAFF. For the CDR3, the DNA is TGTGCCAGCAGTGTGGGGCCCTCTGAAGCTTTCTTT.

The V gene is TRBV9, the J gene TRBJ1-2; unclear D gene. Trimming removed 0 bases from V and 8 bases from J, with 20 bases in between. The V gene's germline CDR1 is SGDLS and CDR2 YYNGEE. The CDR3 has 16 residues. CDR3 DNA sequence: TGTGCCAGCAGCGTAGGCGTCGAACACCGCGCTAGCGGCTACACCTTC. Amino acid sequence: CASSVGVEHRASGYTF.

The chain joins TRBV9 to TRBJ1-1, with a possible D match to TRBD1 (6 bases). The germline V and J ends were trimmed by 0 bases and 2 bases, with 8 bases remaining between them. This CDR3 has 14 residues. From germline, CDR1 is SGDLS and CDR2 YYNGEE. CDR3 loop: CASSVVGQNTEAFF. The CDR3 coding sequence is TGTGCCAGCAGCGTAGTGGGACAAAACACTGAAGCTTTCTTT.